A single T cell receptor beta chain is shown here with its context. It lacks a known antigen. The sample holds no much larger clone one base away, and base qualities are not on file. These data belong to a study of T cell repertoires in ileal Crohn's disease (dated by TCRdb to about 2019). Study-wide context: At the time of surgery, about a third of patients were active smokers, and the median duration of disease was roughly 8.3 years. Surgery was performed for a complication in all patients, with stricturing disease in about 61% and penetrating disease in approximately 39%. Postoperative therapy was given to about half of the patients, with thiopurines administered to about a dozen patients and anti-TNF agents administered to around 19 patients. M6 samples were neoterminal ileum biopsies taken at postoperative colonoscopy. TCR repertoire analysis was done in a few dozen Crohn's disease patients from a prospective multicentre cohort. Running in parallel with the study was a multicentre cohort set up to find predictors of early endoscopic recurrence following ileocolonic resection. A Rutgeerts score higher than i0 was the definition used for endoscopic postoperative recurrence. A total of 170 or so mucosal samples from roughly 60 patients were sequenced, with samples obtained at several locations on the surgical specimen and at postoperative endoscopy.

Five hundred nanograms of biopsy DNA per sample were submitted for commercial TCRB immunosequencing. CDR3 regions were amplified from genomic DNA by Adaptive Biotechnology using a two-step, amplification bias-controlled multiplex PCR. In the first PCR, primers covered every V and J gene segment, and in the second PCR, barcodes and Illumina adapters were added. CDR3 libraries were sequenced using an Illumina instrument. The paper's data handling went like this. Vendor-provided pipelines were combined with custom analysis of raw data in R/Bioconductor under R version 3.3.0. Clonality, which ranges from 0 to 1, was calculated as the inverse of the normalised Shannon entropy across all productive clones. High-frequency clones were defined as the share of the repertoire taken up by the top 100 clones, keeping only clones that passed a 95% confidence test. Overlap between samples was measured with the Morisita-Horn index, while repertoire diversity was measured with the Simpson index. The table was pulled from immuneACCESS by TCRdb, which kept in-frame rearrangements only. Such tables lose some clones; where checked, under half of the loss comes from unresolved V genes, and the rest has no known cause. The DNA was the basis for D and trimming; V, J and clone size are from that table. This sample is represented by approximately 16,000 clones; roughly three quarters of them were singletons. The top ten clones comprise around 3.9% of the sample.

The paper's findings and limits, for the study overall: A significantly higher proportion of clonal expansions was observed in active smokers at surgery than in non-smokers (approximately 26% vs 20%, p=0.02). Mucosal CD4 and CD8 T cells were sorted and sequenced only in a subgroup of patients, the size of which was not stated. Higher high-frequency clone percentages at surgery were associated with endoscopic recurrence; all patients with clonality above 26.8% (18/57) had recurrence. Within the first year after surgery, the timing of postoperative endoscopy varied, and the median delay was almost seven months. Sorted CD8 T cells carried more high-frequency clones than CD4 T cells, suggesting mucosal expansions were mainly CD8.

According to the study, the label for this sample's time point signals: neoterminal ileum biopsy at postoperative endoscopy, about 6 months after surgery. Eligible patients were adults with ileal or ileocolonic Crohn's disease who had an indication for ileocolonic resection. Before DNA extraction, whole ileal mucosal biopsies were kept frozen at -80 degrees C. A TRizol-based method was used to extract genomic DNA from the frozen whole biopsies, and the DNA was quantified with a NanoDrop 2000 spectrophotometer. The receptor was isolated from an adult with Crohn's disease. Sequencing was done on a sample of ileal tissue.

The DNA sequence is TGTGCCAGCAGTTCCCCGACAGGGAACACTGGAAACACCATATATTTT. It specifies CASSSPTGNTGNTIYF. The chain uses TRBV28 and TRBJ1-3, and TRBD1 aligns with 7 junction nucleotides. From V the trimming removes 4 bases and from J it removes 2 bases, while the gene matches leave 8 bases of the junction unaccounted for. The germline V gene gives CDR1 as MDHEN and CDR2 as SYDVKM. The CDR3 numbers 16 residues from cysteine through phenylalanine. Solely the CDR3 DNA is kept, with 48 bases framed from the first base.